This T cell receptor (beta chain) was captured by sequencing in a study of cytomegalovirus exposure and HLA in healthy donors. Study in general: The approximately 120 validation repertoires and the approximately 630 first-cohort repertoires shared a platform, a later analysis reported.

The CDR3 has 14 amino acids. V was clipped by 0 bases and J by 9 bases; unmatched bases: 4. Germline values: CDR1 ENHRY, CDR2 SYGVKD. Overall study results and limits: It was reportedly the case that the classifier diagnosed cytomegalovirus status with high specificity and sensitivity. For most TCR sequences rarity was the rule, although some public TCRs occurred in many donors. The study listed some 160 cytomegalovirus-associated TCR beta chains.

Measured with immunoSEQ multiplex PCR; TCRdb has only the in-frame clones, and not every one. The table includes 95,000 to 150,000 clones, around 85% detected once. Concerning this clone itself: Antigen unknown.

V and J are TRBV10-3 and TRBJ2-1; TRBD2 matches 8 bases. Sequenced input: PBMCs. The source of this sequence is a woman in her twenties or thirties in good health and CMV-seronegative. The CDR3 sequence is CAISESTSVVEQFF. CDR3 bases: TGTGCCATCAGTGAGTCGACTAGCGTTGTTGAGCAGTTCTTC.